This T cell receptor (beta chain) was recovered during a study of vaccination and CD4 T cells after COVID-19. Study-wide points: Convalescent patients' median share of reactive clones seen only post-vaccination was more than 65%.

The CDR3 loop spans 15 amino acids. The ends were cut back, 10 bases at V and 0 bases at J, with 16 bases in the middle. Germline lookup yields CDR1 MNHEY and CDR2 SMNVEV (reference sequence). As to treatment: roughly 10-day PBMC culture with coronavirus spike peptide pools or control peptides (ViraFEST assay). As concerns this clonotype: Its antigen is not identified.

The Oncomine TCR Beta short-read assay was what sequenced the DNA obtained from cultured CD4+ T cells. TCRdb itself ran the PCR reads through MiXCR, one entry per CDR3 protein. This table has 20,000 or so distinct CDR3 sequences, about half appearing once. The TCR originated in a human donor with COVID-19. Sequenced input: cultured CD4+ T cells from blood. The chain is built from TRBV27 and TRBJ1-5, with unresolved D. The CDR3 sequence is CATSRSINSNQPQHF. DNA of the CDR3: TGTGCCACCTCTCGCAGCATAAATAGCAATCAGCCCCAGCATTTT.